These 8 T cell receptor beta chains were sequenced from one sample in a study of cytomegalovirus exposure and HLA in healthy donors. Use of 60 Vbeta and 13 Jbeta primers characterized the PCR. The assay was immunoSEQ multiplex PCR, and TCRdb's table has in-frame clones only and misses some. The sample holds roughly 140,000 clones; approximately 80% are singletons and the top ten take around 6.1%. Sequenced input: PBMCs. These receptors were taken from a man aged 30-40 years in good health and CMV-seropositive.

The chain carries TRBV5-1 and TRBJ2-7; 10 bases fit TRBD1. The CDR3 is made up of 14 amino acids. V trimming: 4 bases; J trimming: 5 bases; junction bases outside the gene matches: 6. Germline values: CDR1 SGHRS, CDR2 YFSETQ. CDR3 sequence reads: CASSLGQGFNEQYF. The CDR3 DNA is TGCGCCAGCAGCCTGGGACAGGGGTTCAACGAGCAGTACTTC. Variable domain in full (rest from reference TRBV5-1 and TRBJ2-7): KAGVTQTPRYLIKTRGQQVTLSCSPISGHRSVSWYQQTPGQGLQFLFEYFSETQRNKGNFPGRFSGRQFSNSRSEMNVSTLELGDSALYLCASSLGQGFNEQYFGPGTRLTVT.

The rearrangement joins TRBV19 to TRBJ1-1; D ambiguous. In germline, CDR1 is LNHDA, CDR2 SQIVND (reference sequence). The CDR3 is 12 amino acids. Trimming pared 5 bases from V and 5 bases from J, leaving 9 bases between. The CDR3 region is CASSERRTEAFF. CDR3 coding DNA: TGTGCCAGTAGTGAACGTAGAACTGAAGCTTTCTTT.

The gene calls are TRBV7-2 and TRBJ2-7, with 9 bases identical to TRBD2. The germline gives CDR1 SGHTA, CDR2 FQGNSA. This CDR3 is built from 16 residues. V lost 1 base, J lost 3 bases, and 7 bases stayed unmatched. The CDR3 coding sequence is TGTGCCAGCAGCTTAGGGCTAGCGGGAACTTTCTACGAGCAGTACTTC. Its translation is CASSLGLAGTFYEQYF.

The chain links TRBV30 to TRBJ1-5, with D possibly TRBD1 on 5 matching bases. This CDR3 spans 14 amino acids. Germline lookup yields CDR1 GTSNPN and CDR2 SVGIG (reference sequence). Trimming took 5 bases from V and 4 from J, leaving 15 bases between them. CDR3 loop: CAWGGGARNQPQHF. In nucleotides, the CDR3 is TGTGCCTGGGGCGGCGGGGCAAGGAATCAGCCCCAGCATTTT.

The genes are TRBV6-1 and TRBJ2-1; 16 nucleotides agree with TRBD2. CDR1 and CDR2 from the germline V gene are MNHNS and SASEGT. The J segment lost 9 bases and the V segment lost 3 bases, leaving 5 bases of the junction unmatched. The CDR3 is 16 residues long. The CDR3, as DNA: TGTGCCAGCAGTGAGGGACTAGCGGGGGGGCATAGTGAGCAGTTCTTC. Protein product: CASSEGLAGGHSEQFF.

This clone was picked up one time. The rearrangement links TRBV5-5 to TRBJ2-5; 7 bases are a match to TRBD1. V gave up 4 bases and J gave up 1 base; unmatched junction bases: 10. CDR1 is SGHKS, CDR2 YYEKEE, per germline (reference sequence). There are 16 residues in the CDR3. This CDR3 is CASSLGNRGSQETQYF. CDR3 coding DNA: TGTGCCAGCAGCCTGGGTAACAGGGGTTCCCAAGAGACCCAGTACTTC. Based on the CDR3 plus reference TRBV5-5 and TRBJ2-5, the full variable domain is DAGVTQSPTHLIKTRGQQVTLRCSPISGHKSVSWYQQVLGQGPQFIFQYYEKEERGRGNFPDRFSARQFPNYSSELNVNALLLGDSALYLCASSLGNRGSQETQYFGPGTRLLVL.

CDR3 sequence (DNA): TGCGCCAGCAGCCAAGAAAAGGGACAGTTAACCGGGGAGCTGTTTTTT. Its translation is CASSQEKGQLTGELFF. This chain uses TRBV4-1 with TRBJ2-2, with TRBD1 identical over 7 bases. Per germline, CDR1 MGHRA and CDR2 YSYEKL. Germline trimming cut 0 bases from V and 5 bases from J; bases unmatched to any gene: 6. The CDR3 has 16 amino acids.

Only a few counts were recorded for this clone. The chain links TRBV18 to TRBJ2-2, with 10 bases fitting TRBD1. Trimming at V came to 4 bases and at J to 6 bases, leaving 2 bases not matched to a gene. The CDR3 has 14 amino acids. Germline lookup yields CDR1 KGHSH and CDR2 LQKENI. In DNA, the CDR3 is TGTGCCAGCTCACTCGACAGGGGGCCCGGGGAGCTGTTTTTT. It codes for CASSLDRGPGELFF.